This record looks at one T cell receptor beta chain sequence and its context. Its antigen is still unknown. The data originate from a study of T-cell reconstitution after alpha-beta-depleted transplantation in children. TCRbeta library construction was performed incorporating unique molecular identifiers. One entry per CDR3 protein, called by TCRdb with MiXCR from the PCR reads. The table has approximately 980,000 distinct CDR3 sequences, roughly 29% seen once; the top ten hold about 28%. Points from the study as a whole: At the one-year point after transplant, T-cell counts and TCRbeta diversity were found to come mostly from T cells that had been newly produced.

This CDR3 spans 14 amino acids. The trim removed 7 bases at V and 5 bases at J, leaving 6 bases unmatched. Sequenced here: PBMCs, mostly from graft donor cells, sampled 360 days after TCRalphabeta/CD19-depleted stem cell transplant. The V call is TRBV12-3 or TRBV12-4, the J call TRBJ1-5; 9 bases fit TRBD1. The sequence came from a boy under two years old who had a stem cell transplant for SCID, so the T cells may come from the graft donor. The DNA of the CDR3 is TGTGCCAGCACAGACAGGGGGGCTCATCAGCCCCAGCATTTT. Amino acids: CASTDRGAHQPQHF.